These T cell receptor beta chains were read from a single sample in a study of blood T cell repertoires in COVID-19. The assay was immunoSEQ multiplex PCR, and TCRdb's table has in-frame clones only and misses some. The sample yields some 150,000 clones, roughly 86% seen once. Sequenced: peripheral blood. All receptors come from a man in his fifties with active or convalescent COVID-19. Both conserved end residues are part of each CDR3. The D gene is left open where the match is weak. Size tells how often a clone was seen (once, few, many) or the class of an expanded clone, and some rows leave it out.

NA	NA	TRBV7-2	TRBJ1-1	CASSLVQGEAFF	TGTGCCAGCAGCTTAGTCCAGGGGGAAGCTTTCTTT
NA	NA	TRBV7-8	TRBJ2-5	CASSPVGLQETQYF	TGTGCCAGCAGCCCAGTTGGGCTGCAAGAGACCCAGTACTTC
NA	NA	TRBV27	TRBJ1-5	CASSLSRGGQPQHF	TGTGCCAGCAGTTTATCGAGGGGAGGTCAGCCCCAGCATTTT
NA	NA	TRBV15	TRBJ2-6	CATSRKRGGSGANVLTF	TGTGCCACCAGTAGGAAAAGAGGGGGCTCTGGGGCCAACGTCCTGACTTTC
TRBD2	NA	TRBV4-1	TRBJ2-7	CASSLGLAGREQYF	TGCGCCAGCAGCCTCGGACTAGCGGGACGGGAGCAGTACTTC
TRBD2	NA	TRBV5-4	TRBJ2-2	CASSFGGLVNTGELFF	TGTGCCAGCAGTTTTGGGGGACTAGTGAACACCGGGGAGCTGTTTTTT
NA	NA	TRBV30	TRBJ1-5	CAWSAGGSNQPQHF	TGTGCCTGGAGCGCTGGGGGCAGCAATCAGCCCCAGCATTTT
NA	NA	TRBV27	TRBJ1-1	CASSSLGENTEAFF	TGTGCCAGCAGTTCCCTCGGGGAAAACACTGAAGCTTTCTTT
NA	NA	TRBV7-6	TRBJ2-7	CASSLNARGSYEQYF	TGTGCCAGCAGCTTAAATGCCCGAGGCTCCTACGAGCAGTACTTC
NA	NA	TRBV7-3	TRBJ1-1	CASSDGGPNTEAFF	TGTGCCAGCAGCGACGGGGGGCCGAACACTGAAGCTTTCTTT
NA	NA	TRBV9	TRBJ2-3	CASSVGQERRGGNTQYF	TGTGCCAGCAGCGTAGGCCAGGAAAGGAGGGGTGGGAATACGCAGTATTTT
TRBD1	once	TRBV9	TRBJ2-7	CASSVGPYRGNEQYF	TGTGCCAGCAGCGTAGGCCCTTACAGGGGCAACGAGCAGTACTTC
TRBD1	NA	TRBV5-1	TRBJ2-7	CASSGDSLYEQYF	TGCGCCAGCAGCGGGGACAGCCTCTACGAGCAGTACTTC
NA	NA	TRBV5-6	TRBJ2-3	CASSQLAGLRDTQYF	TGTGCCAGCAGCCAACTTGCAGGGCTGAGAGATACGCAGTATTTT
TRBD1	few	TRBV19	TRBJ1-2	CASHDRGLYGYTF	TGTGCCAGTCACGACAGGGGGCTCTATGGCTACACCTTC
NA	NA	TRBV9	TRBJ2-2	CASSVENGLYTGELFF	TGTGCCAGCAGCGTAGAAAATGGACTCTACACCGGGGAGCTGTTTTTT
NA	NA	TRBV5-1	TRBJ1-4	CASSLPGSDATNEKLFF	TGCGCCAGCAGCTTACCCGGGTCCGATGCAACTAATGAAAAACTGTTTTTT
NA	NA	TRBV28	TRBJ1-6	CASSIGQYNSPLHF	TGTGCCAGCAGTATTGGACAGTATAATTCACCCCTCCACTTT
NA	NA	TRBV5-1	TRBJ2-2	CASSLASTGGNTGELFF	TGCGCCAGCAGCTTGGCATCGACTGGTGGGAACACCGGGGAGCTGTTTTTT
NA	NA	TRBV6-6	TRBJ1-2	CASSYSRGARDGYTF	TGTGCCAGCAGTTACTCCCGAGGAGCTCGGGATGGCTACACCTTC
NA	NA	TRBV6-1	TRBJ1-1	CASSEWSMTEAFF	TGTGCCAGCAGTGAATGGTCTATGACTGAAGCTTTCTTT
TRBD2	NA	TRBV24-1	TRBJ2-1	CATRPPGRARCEQFF	TGTGCCACCAGACCCCCCGGGAGGGCCAGATGTGAGCAGTTCTTC
TRBD1	NA	TRBV30	TRBJ2-6	CAWSTTGATGANVLTF	TGTGCCTGGAGTACAACAGGGGCGACTGGGGCCAACGTCCTGACTTTC
NA	NA	TRBV19	TRBJ1-4	CASSMWQGGEKLFF	TGTGCCAGTAGTATGTGGCAGGGAGGTGAAAAACTGTTTTTT
NA	NA	TRBV18	TRBJ2-2	CASSLGQTNTGELFF	TGTGCCAGCTCACTAGGACAGACGAACACCGGGGAGCTGTTTTTT
TRBD1	NA	TRBV6-5	TRBJ1-2	CASRLRDSYGYTF	TGTGCCAGCAGACTCCGGGACAGCTATGGCTACACCTTC
NA	NA	TRBV18	TRBJ1-5	CASANQGNQPQHF	TGTGCCAGCGCAAACCAGGGCAATCAGCCCCAGCATTTT
TRBD2	NA	TRBV19	TRBJ2-1	CASSSLAGLSNEQFF	TGTGCCAGTAGTTCCCTAGCGGGACTTTCCAATGAGCAGTTCTTC
TRBD1	NA	TRBV6-1	TRBJ2-7	CASSEDRDRPYEQYF	TGTGCCAGCAGTGAAGACCGGGACAGACCCTACGAGCAGTACTTC
TRBD2	NA	TRBV6-2/TRBV6-3	TRBJ2-7	CASSYGWGGIHEQYF	TGTGCCAGCAGTTACGGCTGGGGGGGAATTCACGAGCAGTACTTC
TRBD1	NA	TRBV5-4	TRBJ2-7	CASSSTGTGIGEQYF	TGTGCCAGCAGCTCGACGGGGACAGGGATTGGAGAGCAGTACTTC
NA	NA	TRBV7-9	TRBJ1-2	CAGRALHITF	TGTGCCGGGCGGGCGCTTCATATCACCTTC
NA	NA	TRBV28	TRBJ2-7	CASSFQGVSYEQYF	TGTGCCAGCAGTTTTCAAGGGGTTTCCTACGAGCAGTACTTC
NA	NA	TRBV11-2	TRBJ2-1	CASSLFIGSYEQFF	TGTGCCAGCAGCTTATTCATCGGGAGTTATGAGCAGTTCTTC
TRBD2	NA	TRBV5-1	TRBJ2-2	CATRTGTSLNTGELFF	TGCGCCACCCGGACCGGGACTAGCCTTAACACCGGGGAGCTGTTTTTT
NA	once	TRBV7-3	TRBJ1-5	CASSIQPQHF	TGTGCCAGCAGCATACAGCCCCAGCATTTT
TRBD2	NA	TRBV11-3	TRBJ2-7	CASSLASGTYEQYF	TGTGCCAGCAGCTTAGCTAGCGGAACCTACGAGCAGTACTTC
NA	NA	TRBV7-8	TRBJ1-5	CASSPYADSLQPQHF	TGTGCCAGCAGCCCTTACGCGGACAGCCTTCAGCCCCAGCATTTT
NA	NA	TRBV7-9	TRBJ2-2	CASSLALGGGANTGELFF	TGTGCCAGCAGCTTAGCCCTAGGGGGGGGCGCGAACACCGGGGAGCTGTTTTTT
TRBD2	few	TRBV7-6	TRBJ2-5	CASSLEGTSGGETQYF	TGTGCCAGCAGCTTAGAGGGGACTAGCGGAGGGGAGACCCAGTACTTC
TRBD1	NA	TRBV28	TRBJ1-6	CASSFRTGGYSPLHF	TGTGCCAGCAGTTTCCGGACAGGGGGCTATTCACCCCTCCACTTT
TRBD1	NA	TRBV7-6	TRBJ1-4	CASSLVQGATNEKLFF	TGTGCCAGCAGCTTAGTGCAGGGGGCAACTAATGAAAAACTGTTTTTT
TRBD2	NA	TRBV4-1	TRBJ2-3	CASSRSRLAGGTDTQYF	TGCGCCAGCAGCCGAAGTAGGCTAGCGGGAGGTACGGATACGCAGTATTTT
NA	NA	TRBV4-2	TRBJ2-7	CASSQVGGEQYF	TGTGCCAGCAGCCAAGTCGGAGGCGAGCAGTACTTC
NA	NA	TRBV19	TRBJ2-3	CASSIVGAVRTGTDTQYF	TGTGCCAGTAGTATAGTGGGAGCGGTTCGGACGGGCACAGATACGCAGTATTTT
NA	NA	TRBV19	TRBJ1-5	CASRRGGYGNQPQHF	TGTGCCAGTAGAAGGGGGGGGTACGGCAATCAGCCCCAGCATTTT
TRBD2	NA	TRBV7-9	TRBJ2-2	CASSLAGTSGNTGELFF	TGTGCCAGCAGCTTAGCGGGGACTAGCGGGAACACCGGGGAGCTGTTTTTT
NA	few	TRBV7-8	TRBJ1-1	CASSLTTGTTEAFF	TGTGCCAGCAGCTTAACTACAGGTACGACTGAAGCTTTCTTT
NA	NA	TRBV5-1	TRBJ2-1	CASSFGRGFDNEQFF	TGCGCCAGCAGCTTTGGAAGGGGCTTTGACAATGAGCAGTTCTTC
TRBD1	NA	TRBV19	TRBJ1-2	CASSIGTGGRRLGGYTF	TGTGCCAGTAGTATTGGGACAGGGGGCAGAAGGTTGGGAGGCTACACCTTC
NA	NA	TRBV12-3/TRBV12-4	TRBJ2-1	CASSLGTVNEQFF	TGTGCCAGCAGTTTAGGGACTGTCAATGAGCAGTTCTTC
TRBD2	NA	TRBV11-2	TRBJ2-1	CASSLTSGVNNEQFF	TGTGCCAGCAGCCTCACTAGCGGGGTCAACAATGAGCAGTTCTTC
TRBD1	NA	TRBV5-1	TRBJ2-5	CASSLATGGMEKTQYF	TGCGCCAGCAGCCTTGCGACAGGGGGAATGGAAAAGACCCAGTACTTC
NA	NA	TRBV29-1	TRBJ1-1	CSVERQMNTEAFF	TGCAGCGTTGAGAGACAGATGAACACTGAAGCTTTCTTT
TRBD1	NA	TRBV5-1	TRBJ2-7	CASRLGQGPSYEQYF	TGCGCCAGCAGATTGGGACAGGGTCCTTCCTACGAGCAGTACTTC
TRBD1	NA	TRBV28	TRBJ2-1	CASSLLGQNRNEQFF	TGTGCCAGCAGTTTATTGGGACAGAATCGCAATGAGCAGTTCTTC
TRBD1	NA	TRBV29-1	TRBJ2-7	CSVGGTGESYEQYF	TGCAGCGTTGGAGGGACAGGAGAATCCTACGAGCAGTACTTC